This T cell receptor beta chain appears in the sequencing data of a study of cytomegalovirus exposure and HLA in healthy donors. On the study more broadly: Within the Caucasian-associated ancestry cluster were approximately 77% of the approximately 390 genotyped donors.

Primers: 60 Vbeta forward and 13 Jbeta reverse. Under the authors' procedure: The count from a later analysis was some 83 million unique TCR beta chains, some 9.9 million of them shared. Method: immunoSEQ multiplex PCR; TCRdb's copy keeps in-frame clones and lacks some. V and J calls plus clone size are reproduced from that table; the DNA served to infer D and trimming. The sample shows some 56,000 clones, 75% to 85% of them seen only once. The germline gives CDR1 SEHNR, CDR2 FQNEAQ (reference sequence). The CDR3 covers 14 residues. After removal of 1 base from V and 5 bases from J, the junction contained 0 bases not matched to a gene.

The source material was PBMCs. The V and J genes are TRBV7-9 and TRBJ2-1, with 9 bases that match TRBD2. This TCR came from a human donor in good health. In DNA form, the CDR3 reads TGTGCCAGCAGCTTAGTAGCGGGAGACAATGAGCAGTTCTTC. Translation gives CASSLVAGDNEQFF. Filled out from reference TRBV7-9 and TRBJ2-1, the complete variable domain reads DTGVSQNPRHKITKRGQNVTFRCDPISEHNRLYWYRQTLGQGPEFLTYFQNEAQLEKSRLLSDRFSAERPKGSFSTLEIQRTEQGDSAMYLCASSLVAGDNEQFFGPGTRLTVL.